The subject of this entry is one T cell receptor beta chain. The target antigen is unknown. This record comes from a study of shared clonotypes between healthy human individuals. The assay was immunoSEQ multiplex PCR, and TCRdb's table has in-frame clones only and misses some. The sample holds about 2.1 million clones; approximately 94% are singletons and the top ten take over 1.5%. Naive CD8 cells were CD45RO-negative, positively selected for CCR7, excluding terminally differentiated effector memory CD45RA+ cells. Germline loops: CDR1 MDHEN, CDR2 SYDVKM. Deletions cut 6 bases from V and 3 bases from J, with 15 bases between. The CDR3 has 14 amino acids. Study observations and caveats: Naive CD4 clonotypes overlapped across a handful of donors at approximately 5.5%.

V is TRBV28 and J is TRBJ2-7; TRBD2 might be the D (6 bases). The source is a young man in good health. Some clones in this sample may be carry-over from other donors' samples. The sequencing input was naive CD8+ T cells from PBMCs. The CDR3 bases are TGTGCCAGCAGCGCTCGCGGGGCGATCTACGAGCAGTACTTC. It specifies CASSARGAIYEQYF.